Listed below are T cell receptor beta chains from one sample, sequenced in a study of CD8 T cells in Susac syndrome. TCRdb analysed the immunoSEQ multiplex PCR reads with MiXCR anew, one entry per CDR3 protein. The sample contains a few hundred thousand distinct CDR3 sequences, around 96% of which appear only once. The sequencing sample was made of CD4+ T cells from PBMCs. These receptors were taken from a human donor with multiple sclerosis. Both conserved end residues are part of each CDR3. A D gene is named only where the DNA matches it firmly. The listing skips clone size in some rows; elsewhere it reads once, few, many or a size class.

CDR3 protein: CASSITGEETQYF
CDR3 DNA: TGTGCCAGTAGTATTACAGGGGAAGAGACCCAGTACTTC
clone size: -
V gene: TRBV19
CDR3 length: 13
D gene: TRBD1
J gene: TRBJ2-5

CDR3 protein: CASSSTRDSRNEKLFF
CDR3 DNA: TGTGCCAGCAGCTCCACCCGGGACAGTCGCAATGAAAAACTGTTTTTT
clone size: -
V gene: TRBV7-9
CDR3 length: 16
D gene: TRBD1
J gene: TRBJ1-4

CDR3 protein: CAGRRASGSYNEQFF
CDR3 DNA: TGTGCCGGGAGACGGGCTAGCGGGAGCTACAATGAGCAGTTCTTC
clone size: -
V gene: TRBV30
CDR3 length: 15
D gene: TRBD2
J gene: TRBJ2-1

CDR3 protein: CSVVQAQLNNEQFF
CDR3 DNA: TGCAGCGTTGTACAAGCGCAACTCAACAATGAGCAGTTCTTC
clone size: -
V gene: TRBV29-1
CDR3 length: 14
D gene: -
J gene: TRBJ2-1

CDR3 protein: CASSSDRNYGYTF
CDR3 DNA: TGTGCCAGCAGTTCGGACAGGAACTATGGCTACACCTTC
clone size: few
V gene: TRBV12-3/TRBV12-4
CDR3 length: 13
D gene: TRBD1
J gene: TRBJ1-2

CDR3 protein: CASSLETGLAERNTGELFF
CDR3 DNA: TGTGCCAGCAGCTTGGAAACCGGACTAGCGGAGAGGAACACCGGGGAGCTGTTTTTT
clone size: -
V gene: TRBV5-4
CDR3 length: 19
D gene: TRBD2
J gene: TRBJ2-2

CDR3 protein: CASSLPGLAGGINEQFF
CDR3 DNA: TGTGCCAGCAGTCTCCCCGGACTAGCGGGAGGAATCAATGAGCAGTTCTTC
clone size: -
V gene: TRBV9
CDR3 length: 17
D gene: TRBD2
J gene: TRBJ2-1

CDR3 protein: CASSSSGRLAGYTGELFF
CDR3 DNA: -
clone size: -
V gene: TRBV12-3/TRBV12-4
CDR3 length: 18
D gene: -
J gene: TRBJ2-2

CDR3 protein: CASRGSGAGYYGYTF
CDR3 DNA: TGTGCCAGCCGAGGTTCGGGGGCAGGCTACTATGGCTACACCTTC
clone size: -
V gene: TRBV12-3/TRBV12-4
CDR3 length: 15
D gene: -
J gene: TRBJ1-2

CDR3 protein: CASNSGLRLGRTIYEQYF
CDR3 DNA: TGTGCCAGCAACTCGGGACTCCGCCTGGGGCGGACTATCTACGAGCAGTACTTC
clone size: -
V gene: TRBV28
CDR3 length: 18
D gene: -
J gene: TRBJ2-7

CDR3 protein: CASSIQGARYTF
CDR3 DNA: TGTGCCAGCAGCATACAGGGGGCTAGATACACCTTC
clone size: -
V gene: TRBV28
CDR3 length: 12
D gene: TRBD1
J gene: TRBJ1-2

CDR3 protein: CAWSPSLSYEQYF
CDR3 DNA: TGTGCCTGGAGTCCTTCTTTGTCGTACGAGCAGTACTTC
clone size: -
V gene: TRBV30
CDR3 length: 13
D gene: -
J gene: TRBJ2-7

CDR3 protein: CASTRTGYEGELFF
CDR3 DNA: TGTGCCAGCACCAGGACAGGGTATGAAGGGGAGCTGTTTTTT
clone size: -
V gene: TRBV7-9
CDR3 length: 14
D gene: TRBD1
J gene: TRBJ2-2

CDR3 protein: CASGGTSFAGELFF
CDR3 DNA: TGTGCTAGTGGGGGGACTAGTTTCGCCGGGGAGCTGTTTTTT
clone size: once
V gene: TRBV12-5
CDR3 length: 14
D gene: TRBD2
J gene: TRBJ2-2

CDR3 protein: CASSRIGQTYEQYF
CDR3 DNA: TGTGCCAGCAGTCGTATTGGACAGACCTACGAGCAGTACTTC
clone size: -
V gene: TRBV27
CDR3 length: 14
D gene: -
J gene: TRBJ2-7

CDR3 protein: CASSPAVMGEQFF
CDR3 DNA: TGTGCCAGCAGCCCCGCGGTCATGGGTGAGCAGTTCTTC
clone size: -
V gene: TRBV27
CDR3 length: 13
D gene: -
J gene: TRBJ2-1

CDR3 protein: CSARGIAGDSETQYF
CDR3 DNA: TGCAGTGCTAGAGGTATAGCGGGAGACTCAGAGACCCAGTACTTC
clone size: -
V gene: TRBV20-1
CDR3 length: 15
D gene: TRBD2
J gene: TRBJ2-5

CDR3 protein: CASTTGGYEQFF
CDR3 DNA: TGTGCCAGTACCACAGGGGGATATGAGCAGTTCTTC
clone size: -
V gene: TRBV19
CDR3 length: 12
D gene: TRBD1
J gene: TRBJ2-1

CDR3 protein: CASSTKLGYNEQFF
CDR3 DNA: TGTGCCAGCTCAACAAAACTGGGATACAATGAGCAGTTCTTC
clone size: -
V gene: TRBV18
CDR3 length: 14
D gene: -
J gene: TRBJ2-1

CDR3 protein: CASSALDRWNTEAFF
CDR3 DNA: TGTGCCAGCAGTGCACTCGACAGGTGGAACACTGAAGCTTTCTTT
clone size: -
V gene: TRBV2
CDR3 length: 15
D gene: -
J gene: TRBJ1-1

CDR3 protein: CAWTVSGNTIYF
CDR3 DNA: TGTGCCTGGACAGTCTCTGGAAACACCATATATTTT
clone size: -
V gene: TRBV30
CDR3 length: 12
D gene: -
J gene: TRBJ1-3

CDR3 protein: CASSHRTGLETQYF
CDR3 DNA: TGTGCCAGCAGCCACAGGACAGGGCTGGAGACCCAGTACTTC
clone size: -
V gene: TRBV3-1
CDR3 length: 14
D gene: TRBD1
J gene: TRBJ2-5

CDR3 protein: CSALAPGANYGYTF
CDR3 DNA: TGCAGCGCCCTCGCCCCCGGGGCTAACTATGGCTACACCTTC
clone size: -
V gene: TRBV29-1
CDR3 length: 14
D gene: -
J gene: TRBJ1-2

CDR3 protein: CASSPTTTNEKLFF
CDR3 DNA: TGTGCCAGCAGCCCCACGACAACTAATGAAAAACTGTTTTTT
clone size: few
V gene: TRBV3-1
CDR3 length: 14
D gene: -
J gene: TRBJ1-4

CDR3 protein: CASSQGTVSTNYGYTF
CDR3 DNA: TGTGCCAGCAGCCAAGGAACGGTTAGCACTAACTATGGCTACACCTTC
clone size: -
V gene: TRBV3-1
CDR3 length: 16
D gene: -
J gene: TRBJ1-2

CDR3 protein: CASSLYGTGVSVPEAFF
CDR3 DNA: TGTGCCAGCAGTTTATACGGGACAGGGGTCAGTGTCCCTGAAGCTTTCTTT
clone size: -
V gene: TRBV28
CDR3 length: 17
D gene: TRBD1
J gene: TRBJ1-1

CDR3 protein: CAISDGGFGGYTF
CDR3 DNA: TGTGCCATCAGTGACGGAGGGTTCGGCGGCTACACCTTC
clone size: -
V gene: TRBV10-3
CDR3 length: 13
D gene: -
J gene: TRBJ1-2

CDR3 protein: CASSQAPPLKGPGELFF
CDR3 DNA: TGTGCCAGCAGCCAGGCCCCTCCTCTGAAGGGACCCGGGGAGCTGTTTTTT
clone size: -
V gene: TRBV3-1
CDR3 length: 17
D gene: -
J gene: TRBJ2-2

CDR3 protein: CSGGGGPGELFF
CDR3 DNA: TGCAGCGGCGGGGGTGGCCCCGGGGAGCTGTTTTTT
clone size: -
V gene: TRBV29-1
CDR3 length: 12
D gene: TRBD2
J gene: TRBJ2-2

CDR3 protein: CASGPSSYEQYF
CDR3 DNA: TGTGCCAGCGGCCCCAGCTCCTACGAGCAGTACTTC
clone size: -
V gene: TRBV5-4
CDR3 length: 12
D gene: -
J gene: TRBJ2-7

CDR3 protein: CASRYSLAGGYNEQFF
CDR3 DNA: TGTGCCAGCAGATACTCCTTAGCGGGAGGGTACAATGAGCAGTTCTTC
clone size: -
V gene: TRBV2
CDR3 length: 16
D gene: TRBD2
J gene: TRBJ2-1

CDR3 protein: CSVEVRAGQNIQYF
CDR3 DNA: TGCAGCGTTGAGGTCAGGGCAGGCCAAAACATTCAGTACTTC
clone size: -
V gene: TRBV29-1
CDR3 length: 14
D gene: -
J gene: TRBJ2-4

CDR3 protein: CASSPATSGGSEYF
CDR3 DNA: TGTGCCAGCAGCCCAGCGACTAGCGGGGGCTCGGAGTATTTT
clone size: -
V gene: TRBV9
CDR3 length: 14
D gene: TRBD2
J gene: TRBJ2-3

CDR3 protein: CASRGGTGVTGELFF
CDR3 DNA: TGTGCCAGCAGGGGCGGGACAGGGGTCACCGGGGAGCTGTTTTTT
clone size: -
V gene: TRBV28
CDR3 length: 15
D gene: TRBD1
J gene: TRBJ2-2

CDR3 protein: CASSAGGRDYGYTF
CDR3 DNA: TGTGCCAGCAGCGCCGGGGGCAGGGACTATGGCTACACCTTC
clone size: -
V gene: TRBV9
CDR3 length: 14
D gene: -
J gene: TRBJ1-2

CDR3 protein: CASSVWADSLNTEAFF
CDR3 DNA: TGTGCCAGCAGCGTATGGGCGGACAGTCTGAACACTGAAGCTTTCTTT
clone size: -
V gene: TRBV9
CDR3 length: 16
D gene: -
J gene: TRBJ1-1

CDR3 protein: CASSQDLGPTEQYF
CDR3 DNA: TGTGCCAGCAGCCAAGATCTTGGTCCTACCGAGCAGTACTTC
clone size: -
V gene: TRBV4-2
CDR3 length: 14
D gene: -
J gene: TRBJ2-7

CDR3 protein: CASSRGAEVTEQFF
CDR3 DNA: TGTGCCAGCAGCCGAGGGGCCGAAGTTACCGAGCAGTTCTTC
clone size: -
V gene: TRBV3-1
CDR3 length: 14
D gene: -
J gene: TRBJ2-1

CDR3 protein: CASSQGGQTNEKLFF
CDR3 DNA: TGTGCCAGCAGCCAAGGGGGACAGACTAATGAAAAACTGTTTTTT
clone size: -
V gene: TRBV3-1
CDR3 length: 15
D gene: TRBD1
J gene: TRBJ1-4

CDR3 protein: CASSQDLGARAFF
CDR3 DNA: TGTGCCAGCAGCCAAGATCTTGGAGCTCGGGCTTTCTTT
clone size: -
V gene: TRBV3-1
CDR3 length: 13
D gene: -
J gene: TRBJ1-1

CDR3 protein: CASSQEVGEQYF
CDR3 DNA: TGTGCCAGCAGCCAAGAGGTCGGGGAGCAGTACTTC
clone size: -
V gene: TRBV4-2
CDR3 length: 12
D gene: -
J gene: TRBJ2-7

CDR3 protein: CSVGGKPPSHEQYF
CDR3 DNA: TGCAGCGTTGGGGGGAAACCACCGTCCCACGAGCAGTACTTC
clone size: -
V gene: TRBV29-1
CDR3 length: 14
D gene: -
J gene: TRBJ2-7

CDR3 protein: CSASGQTTGVDNEQFF
CDR3 DNA: TGCAGTGCTAGTGGGCAGACCACCGGGGTCGACAATGAGCAGTTCTTC
clone size: -
V gene: TRBV20-1
CDR3 length: 16
D gene: -
J gene: TRBJ2-1

CDR3 protein: CASGGRGSTDTQYF
CDR3 DNA: TGCGCCAGCGGGGGGCGGGGGAGCACAGATACGCAGTATTTT
clone size: -
V gene: TRBV10-2
CDR3 length: 14
D gene: -
J gene: TRBJ2-3

CDR3 protein: CASSVDPPGLVTDTQYF
CDR3 DNA: TGTGCCAGCAGCGTCGATCCTCCGGGACTAGTAACAGATACGCAGTATTTT
clone size: -
V gene: TRBV9
CDR3 length: 17
D gene: TRBD2
J gene: TRBJ2-3

CDR3 protein: CASSPGGMNTEAFF
CDR3 DNA: TGTGCCAGCAGCCCAGGAGGAATGAACACTGAAGCTTTCTTT
clone size: -
V gene: TRBV3-1
CDR3 length: 14
D gene: -
J gene: TRBJ1-1

CDR3 protein: CASNEDRVRYEQYF
CDR3 DNA: TGTGCCAGCAATGAAGACAGGGTGCGCTACGAGCAGTACTTC
clone size: -
V gene: TRBV28
CDR3 length: 14
D gene: TRBD1
J gene: TRBJ2-7

CDR3 protein: CASSPPVQAIHQETQYF
CDR3 DNA: TGTGCCAGCTCACCACCGGTCCAGGCGATTCACCAAGAGACCCAGTACTTC
clone size: -
V gene: TRBV18
CDR3 length: 17
D gene: -
J gene: TRBJ2-5

CDR3 protein: CSAPEFGGAVSNEQFF
CDR3 DNA: TGCAGTGCGCCCGAGTTTGGGGGGGCCGTTTCCAATGAGCAGTTCTTC
clone size: -
V gene: TRBV20-1
CDR3 length: 16
D gene: -
J gene: TRBJ2-1

CDR3 protein: CATSATQGSGHSDNEQFF
CDR3 DNA: TGTGCCACCAGTGCCACACAGGGAAGTGGACATAGTGACAATGAGCAGTTCTTC
clone size: -
V gene: TRBV24-1
CDR3 length: 18
D gene: -
J gene: TRBJ2-1

CDR3 protein: CASRGTGGWETQYF
CDR3 DNA: TGTGCCAGCAGAGGGACAGGGGGCTGGGAGACCCAGTACTTC
clone size: -
V gene: TRBV2
CDR3 length: 14
D gene: TRBD1
J gene: TRBJ2-5

CDR3 protein: CASSLSPSSYNEQFF
CDR3 DNA: TGTGCCAGCAGCCTAAGCCCGAGCTCCTACAATGAGCAGTTCTTC
clone size: once
V gene: TRBV7-2
CDR3 length: 15
D gene: -
J gene: TRBJ2-1

CDR3 protein: CASSQEVTANYGYTF
CDR3 DNA: TGTGCCAGCAGCCAAGAAGTGACAGCTAACTATGGCTACACCTTC
clone size: -
V gene: TRBV3-1
CDR3 length: 15
D gene: -
J gene: TRBJ1-2

CDR3 protein: CSVVPMGQGNYGYTF
CDR3 DNA: TGCAGCGTTGTGCCAATGGGGCAGGGTAACTATGGCTACACCTTC
clone size: -
V gene: TRBV29-1
CDR3 length: 15
D gene: -
J gene: TRBJ1-2

CDR3 protein: CASSPLQSVNQPQHF
CDR3 DNA: TGTGCCAGCAGCCCACTCCAGTCAGTAAATCAGCCCCAGCATTTT
clone size: -
V gene: TRBV7-2
CDR3 length: 15
D gene: -
J gene: TRBJ1-5

CDR3 protein: CASSPDREYGYTF
CDR3 DNA: TGTGCCAGCAGCCCGGACAGGGAATATGGCTACACCTTC
clone size: -
V gene: TRBV13
CDR3 length: 13
D gene: TRBD1
J gene: TRBJ1-2

CDR3 protein: CASSQGQGVETQYF
CDR3 DNA: TGTGCCAGCAGCCAAGGGCAGGGGGTAGAGACCCAGTACTTC
clone size: -
V gene: TRBV3-1
CDR3 length: 14
D gene: TRBD1
J gene: TRBJ2-5

CDR3 protein: CASSEALRGSYGYTF
CDR3 DNA: TGTGCCAGCAGTGAAGCGCTTCGGGGGAGCTATGGCTACACCTTC
clone size: -
V gene: TRBV2
CDR3 length: 15
D gene: -
J gene: TRBJ1-2